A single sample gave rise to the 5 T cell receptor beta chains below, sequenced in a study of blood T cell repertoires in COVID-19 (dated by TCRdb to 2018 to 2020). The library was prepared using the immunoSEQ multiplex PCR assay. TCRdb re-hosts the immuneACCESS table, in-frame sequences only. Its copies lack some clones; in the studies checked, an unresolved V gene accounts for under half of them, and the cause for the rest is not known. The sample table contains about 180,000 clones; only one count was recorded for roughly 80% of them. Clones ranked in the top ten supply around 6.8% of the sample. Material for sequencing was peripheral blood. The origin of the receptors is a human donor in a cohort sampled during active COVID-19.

The CDR3 loop reads CASSLDSLTGNTIYF. In DNA form, the CDR3 reads TGCGCCAGCAGCTTGGACAGTTTGACTGGAAACACCATATATTTT. The chain employs TRBV5-1 and TRBJ1-3; no firm D call. Trimming pared 0 bases from V and 2 bases from J, leaving 9 bases between. The CDR3 extends over 15 amino acids. The V gene's germline CDR1 is SGHRS and CDR2 YFSETQ.

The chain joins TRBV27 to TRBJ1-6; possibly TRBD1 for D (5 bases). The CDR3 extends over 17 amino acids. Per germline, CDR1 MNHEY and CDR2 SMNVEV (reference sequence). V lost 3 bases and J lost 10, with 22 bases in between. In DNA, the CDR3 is TGTGCCAGCAGTTTTAGGGCAGGGAGGGCGATAGGCTCACCCCTCCACTTT. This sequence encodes CASSFRAGRAIGSPLHF.

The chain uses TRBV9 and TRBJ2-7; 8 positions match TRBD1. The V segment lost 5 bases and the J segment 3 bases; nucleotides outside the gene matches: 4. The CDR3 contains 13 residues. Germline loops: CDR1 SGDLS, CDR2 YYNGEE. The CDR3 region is CASSQTGGYEQYF. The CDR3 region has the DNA TGTGCCAGCAGTCAAACAGGGGGCTACGAGCAGTACTTC.

The DNA for the CDR3 is TGTGCCAGCAGCTTACGGGGTTCCGGGGAGCTGTTTTTT. It is translated as CASSLRGSGELFF. The chain carries TRBV7-3 and TRBJ2-2, with D possibly matching TRBD2 (5 bases). CDR3 length: 13 amino acids. Germline CDR1 reads SGHTA; CDR2 reads FQGTGA. The V and J ends lost 2 bases and 6 bases respectively, with 7 bases between them. The complete variable domain, with remaining parts taken from reference TRBV7-3 and TRBJ2-2, reads GAGVSQTPSNKVTEKGKYVELRCDPISGHTALYWYRQSLGQGPEFLIYFQGTGAADDSGLPNDRFFAVRPEGSVSTLKIQRTERGDSAVYLCASSLRGSGELFFGEGSRLTVL.

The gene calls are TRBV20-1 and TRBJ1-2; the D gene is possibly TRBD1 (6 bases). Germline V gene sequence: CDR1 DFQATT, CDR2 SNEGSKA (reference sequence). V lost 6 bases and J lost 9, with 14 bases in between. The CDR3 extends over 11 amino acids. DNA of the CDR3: TGCAGTGCCGCCCCACAGGGCCGCTACACCTTC. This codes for CSAAPQGRYTF.